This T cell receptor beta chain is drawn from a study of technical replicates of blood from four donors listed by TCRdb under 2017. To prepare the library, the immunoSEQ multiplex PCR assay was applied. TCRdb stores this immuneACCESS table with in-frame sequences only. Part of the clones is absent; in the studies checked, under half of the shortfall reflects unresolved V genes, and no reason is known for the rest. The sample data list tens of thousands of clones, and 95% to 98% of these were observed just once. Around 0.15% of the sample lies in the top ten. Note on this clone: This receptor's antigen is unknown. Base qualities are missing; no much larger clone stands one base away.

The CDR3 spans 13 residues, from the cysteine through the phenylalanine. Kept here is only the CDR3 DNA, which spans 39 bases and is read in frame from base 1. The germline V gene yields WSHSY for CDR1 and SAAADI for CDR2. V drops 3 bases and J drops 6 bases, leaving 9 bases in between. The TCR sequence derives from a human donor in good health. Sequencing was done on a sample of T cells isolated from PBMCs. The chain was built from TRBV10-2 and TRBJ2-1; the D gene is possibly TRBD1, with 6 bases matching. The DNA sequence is TGCGCCAGCAGTGACGGGACATCCAATGAGCAGTTCTTC. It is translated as CASSDGTSNEQFF.